This T cell receptor (beta chain) was sequenced in a study of shared clonotypes between healthy human individuals (dated by TCRdb to 2018 to 2021). Looking at the study overall: A couple of women and a few men aged 18 to 49 years were included in the cohort. For each donor, CD4 naive and CD4 memory were each run on three plates, CD8 naive on two plates, and CD8 memory on one plate. To increase sequencing depth and limit assay-specific biases, different laboratories used diverse techniques to prepare libraries and sequence TCR repertoires. The study deeply sequenced blood TCR repertoires of five healthy adults to estimate repertoire size and the extent of clonotype sharing between individuals. Each donor's leukapheresis produced roughly between roughly 0.85 and 9.5 billion PBMCs.

Concerning this clone itself: Its binding antigen is unknown. Qualities for individual bases were not recorded, and no much larger clone is one base off. Distinct nucleotide sequences in the sample also encode this CDR3.

General study outcomes and caveats: Larger estimated clonotype richness was generally found for naive subsets than for memory subsets. Across a few donors, around 5.4% of naive CD4, roughly 3.4% of naive CD8, approximately 2.5% of memory CD4, and about 0.44% of memory CD8 clonotypes were shared. Compared with non-shared clonotypes, clonotypes shared by all four sorted-subset donors had higher generation probabilities. The genetic and exposure-history diversity represented was limited by the small number of donors. Even with the large sequencing depth, rarefaction of the sorted-subset datasets indicated that sequencing was incomplete. Sampling was limited to blood, and TCR repertoires in tissue likely differ from TCR repertoires in blood. Pairwise subsampling led to the expectation that sequencing depth would affect the degree of clonotype sharing among donors.

The CDR3 has 13 amino acids, counting the end cysteine and phenylalanine. Only the CDR3 portion is preserved as DNA: 39 bases, with reading frame beginning at the first base. In the germline V gene, CDR1 corresponds to SGHRS and CDR2 to YFSETQ. Trimming at the junction amounts to 0 bases on V and 6 bases on J, and the germline ends lie 7 bases apart. TCR CDR3 regions were amplified from genomic DNA by multiplex PCR using the deep immunoSEQ assay. Extracted genomic DNA from each cell subset was spread evenly across all wells of several immunoSEQ 96-well plates, with each plate serving as a replicate. For sorted subsets, each replicate PCR was loaded with roughly 190 ng genomic DNA, equivalent to 30,000 or so T cell genomes. Purified libraries were measured with a Qubit 3.0 fluorometer, size-checked on a Bioanalyzer 2100, and measured again with the KAPA Library Quantification kit. Each immunoSEQ 96-well plate was sequenced on its own single-read 150-cycle Illumina NextSeq 550 flow cell. Per the original workflow: The immunoSEQ output contained only junctional sequences without quality scores, so filtering could not match that applied to full-length reads. Sequences were annotated with PyIR, a Python wrapper for IgBLAST v1.9, using IMGT germline references to assign V/J genes and CDR3. Reads were removed for weak V/J assignments (E-value above 1e-6), missing CDR3, stop codons, out-of-frame junctions, or ambiguous translated residues. V3J clonotypes were defined by identical inferred V gene, J gene, and CDR3 amino acid sequence. To compute the percentage overlap between repertoires, the number of shared unique clonotypes was divided by the size of the smaller repertoire. Three approaches were used to assess repertoire richness: RTK rarefaction, the Chao1 estimator, and Recon v2.1 estimates of unobserved clonotypes. OLGA was used to compute generation probabilities for all TCRbeta clonotypes that the gDNA method yielded from several donors. Drawn from immuneACCESS, this table holds only the in-frame rearrangements with V and J called that TCRdb kept. Clones are partly lost; checked studies trace under half to an unresolved V gene and leave the rest unexplained. Clonal size and the V and J genes are those of that table, whereas D and trimming came from the DNA. This sample is represented by around 2,000,000 clones; 90% to 95% of them were singletons. The ten most abundant clones make up more than 0.1% of the sample.

The donors were healthy, HIV-negative adults with no recently reported acute infections or vaccinations. Every donor was a Caucasian adult living in Nashville, Tennessee, USA. CD4+ T cells were enriched through magnetic negative selection, after which naive cells were positively selected on CD45RA and the remaining negative fraction served as the memory subset. Blood was obtained by leukapheresis, after which PBMCs were separated by Ficoll-Histopaque density gradient centrifugation and cryopreserved in liquid nitrogen vapor phase. Analytical flow cytometry was used to check the purity and quantity of each magnetically sorted T cell population. Each sorted fraction had its genomic DNA isolated and then quantified by UV absorbance on a Nanodrop 2000c.

The specimen was naive CD4+ T cells sorted from blood. The cell subset or site label here, explained by the study, means: CD45RA+ positively selected. This chain joins TRBV5-1 to TRBJ2-1, with no D gene named confidently. The sequence came from a man aged 18 to 29 in good health. The DNA sequence follows: TGCGCCAGCAGCTTGGCCGGGTTCAATGAGCAGTTCTTC. Its amino acids are CASSLAGFNEQFF.